Sequencing of this T cell receptor beta chain was carried out in a study of patients and donors after allogeneic stem cell transplantation. CDR1 is MNHEY and CDR2 is SVGAGI in the germline V gene. This CDR3 region has 16 residues. The V gene lost 7 bases and the J gene lost 5 bases, with 23 bases spanning the gap. TCRdb re-called the RT-PCR reads with MiXCR, one entry per CDR3 protein. This table holds around 150,000 distinct CDR3 sequences, 30% to 45% found once. The sequencing sample was made of blood, either unsorted or a sorted T cell fraction (not recorded which). The TCR sequence derives from a human donor who was either an allogeneic HSCT recipient or a stem cell or donor lymphocyte infusion donor (not recorded which). It is not recorded whose cells these are; they may come from a transplant donor. This sequence joins TRBV6-5 and TRBJ1-1; D is possibly TRBD1 (6 bases). The CDR3 protein is CASTGGGRLGETEAFF. The CDR3 DNA sequence: TGTGCCAGCACAGGTGGGGGGCGCTTGGGCGAGACTGAAGCTTTCTTT.